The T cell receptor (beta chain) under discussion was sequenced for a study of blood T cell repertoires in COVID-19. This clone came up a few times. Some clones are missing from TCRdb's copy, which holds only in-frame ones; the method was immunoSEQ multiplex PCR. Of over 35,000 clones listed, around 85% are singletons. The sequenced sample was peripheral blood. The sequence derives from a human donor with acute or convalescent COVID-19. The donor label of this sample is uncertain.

The CDR3 nucleotides are TGTGCCAGCTACGGGGGTTTGAACACTGAAGCTTTCTTT. It codes for CASYGGLNTEAFF. This sequence joins TRBV12-3 or TRBV12-4 and TRBJ1-1; possible D gene TRBD1, 5 bases. With 8 bases removed from V and 0 bases from J, the gap between germline ends came to 10 bases. This CDR3 is built from 13 residues.